This T cell receptor (beta chain) is from a study of cytomegalovirus exposure and HLA in healthy donors. Findings and caveats of the study: Productive status was seen about 90% or about 30% of the time for most TCR beta V segments in an earlier analysis. From TCR beta sequences, most subjects' HLA-A and HLA-B alleles were reportedly predicted accurately.

A multiplex PCR was run with 60 Vbeta primers and 13 Jbeta primers. Repertoires were generated with immunoSEQ multiplex PCR, while TCRdb's copy carries only in-frame clones and drops some. The profile shows about 99,000 clones, 75% to 85% of them singletons. As for this clone: As yet, its antigen is unknown.

Trimming took 6 bases from V and 7 from J, leaving 13 bases between them. The CDR3 runs to 12 residues. Germline V gives CDR1 WNHNN, CDR2 SYGVQD (reference sequence). The receptor's source is a woman younger than 35 in good health and CMV-seropositive. The chain couples TRBV10-1 to TRBJ2-7; TRBD1 might be the D (6 bases). Sequencing input: PBMCs. The CDR3 region is CASSETTGEQYF. The CDR3 DNA reads as TGCGCCAGCAGCGAAACGACAGGAGAGCAGTACTTC.